In this sample, the clone carrying this T cell receptor (beta chain) turned up many times. The antigen is unknown. Germline V gene sequence: CDR1 MDHEN, CDR2 SYDVKM. Trimming removed 6 bases at V and 2 bases at J, with 7 bases between. CDR3 size: 12 residues. The data are from a study of T cells in Graves' hyperthyroidism and ophthalmopathy. General study points: Using 13 V-J features, a model discriminated ophthalmopathy from stable hyperthyroidism. In the blood, most expanded thyroid clonotypes above 0.001 appeared as well.

The CDR3 regions of TCR beta were amplified from RNA transcripts. The primer set for the first-round RT-PCR of the TCR CDR3 was HTBI. TCRdb reprocessed the multiplex PCR reads via MiXCR and lists one record per CDR3 protein. The table records under 250,000 distinct CDR3 sequences, approximately 23% of them present only once. Sequencing used blood. The receptor was isolated from a woman between 35 and 50 years old with Graves' ophthalmopathy. The rearrangement links TRBV28 to TRBJ1-2; D is ambiguous. The CDR3 bases are TGTGCCAGCAGCCGATCCAACTATGGCTACACCTTC. Amino acid sequence: CASSRSNYGYTF.